This entry concerns a single T cell receptor (beta chain). Profiled with immunoSEQ multiplex PCR; TCRdb holds only in-frame clones, not every one. The sample carries roughly 180,000 clones, around 86% recorded once. Germline lookup yields CDR1 SGHDT and CDR2 YYEEEE. Trimming cost V 1 base and J 7 bases; bases outside gene matches: 3. The length of the CDR3 is 13 residues. Individuals aged roughly 18 to 95 years were recruited from about two dozen US areas. Self-reported history from a screening survey and questionnaire set each donor's cohort. Resolution of symptoms, clearance, or two negative PCRs was present in recovered Cohort 3 donors. The entry originates in a study of blood T cell repertoires in COVID-19. Study information: From T cells, B-cell-depleted T cells, or PBMCs came the material, which was cDNA or gDNA.

The sequencing input was PBMCs or T cells enriched from blood (not recorded which). The TCR comes from a woman aged 25 to 39 who had recovered from COVID-19. The V and J genes are TRBV5-6 and TRBJ1-2; 8 positions match TRBD1. The CDR3 DNA reads TGTGCCAGCAGCTTGCAGGGGGCGGGTGGCTACACCTTC. Amino acid sequence: CASSLQGAGGYTF.